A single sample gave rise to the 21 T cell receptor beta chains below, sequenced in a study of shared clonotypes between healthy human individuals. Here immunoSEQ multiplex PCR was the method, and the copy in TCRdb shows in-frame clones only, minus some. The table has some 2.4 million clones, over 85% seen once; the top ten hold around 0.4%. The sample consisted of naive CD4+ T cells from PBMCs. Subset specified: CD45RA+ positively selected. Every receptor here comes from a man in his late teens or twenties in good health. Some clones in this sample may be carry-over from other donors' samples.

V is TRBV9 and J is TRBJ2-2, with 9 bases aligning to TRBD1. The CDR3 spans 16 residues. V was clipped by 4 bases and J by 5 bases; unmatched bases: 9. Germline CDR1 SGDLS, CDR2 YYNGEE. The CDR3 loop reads CASSTHLGTGTGELFF. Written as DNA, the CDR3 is TGTGCCAGCAGCACCCATTTGGGGACAGGGACCGGGGAGCTGTTTTTT.

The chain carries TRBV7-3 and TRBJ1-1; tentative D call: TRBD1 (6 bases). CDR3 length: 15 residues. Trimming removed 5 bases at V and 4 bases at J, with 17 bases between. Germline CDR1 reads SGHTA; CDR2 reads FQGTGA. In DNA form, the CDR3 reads TGTGCCAGCAGCCCCCTTGGGGGGCTGAGCACTGAAGCTTTCTTT. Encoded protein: CASSPLGGLSTEAFF.

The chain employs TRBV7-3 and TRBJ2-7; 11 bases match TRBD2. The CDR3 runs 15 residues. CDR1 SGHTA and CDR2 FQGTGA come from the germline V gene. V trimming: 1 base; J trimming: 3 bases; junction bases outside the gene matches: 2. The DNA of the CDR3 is TGTGCCAGCAGCTTAAGGACTAGCGGGTACTACGAGCAGTACTTC. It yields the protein CASSLRTSGYYEQYF.

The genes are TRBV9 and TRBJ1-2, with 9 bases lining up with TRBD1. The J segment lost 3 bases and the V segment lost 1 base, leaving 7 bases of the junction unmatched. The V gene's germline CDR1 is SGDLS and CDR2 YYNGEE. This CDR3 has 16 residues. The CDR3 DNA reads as TGTGCCAGCAGCGTAACCGGGACAGGGAGCCACTATGGCTACACCTTC. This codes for CASSVTGTGSHYGYTF.

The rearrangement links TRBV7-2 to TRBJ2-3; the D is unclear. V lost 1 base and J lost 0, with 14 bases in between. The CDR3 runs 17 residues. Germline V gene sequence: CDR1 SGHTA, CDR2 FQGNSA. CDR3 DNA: TGTGCCAGCAGCTTAGTCTACCAGGTGGAGAGCACAGATACGCAGTATTTT. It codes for CASSLVYQVESTDTQYF.

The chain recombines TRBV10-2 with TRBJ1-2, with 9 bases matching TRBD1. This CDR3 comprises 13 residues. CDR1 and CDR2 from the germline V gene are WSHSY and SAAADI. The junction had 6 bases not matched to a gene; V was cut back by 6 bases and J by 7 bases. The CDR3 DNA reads TGCGCCAGCAGCAAGGGACAGGGATTTGGCTACACCTTC. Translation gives CASSKGQGFGYTF.

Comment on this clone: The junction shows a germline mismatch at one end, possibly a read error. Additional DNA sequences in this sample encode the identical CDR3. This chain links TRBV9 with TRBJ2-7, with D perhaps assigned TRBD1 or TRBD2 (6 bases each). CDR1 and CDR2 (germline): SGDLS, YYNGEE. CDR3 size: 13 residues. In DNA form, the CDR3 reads TGTGCCAGCAGCCGGGGGCGAACCTACGAGCAGTATTTC. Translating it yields CASSRGRTYEQYF.

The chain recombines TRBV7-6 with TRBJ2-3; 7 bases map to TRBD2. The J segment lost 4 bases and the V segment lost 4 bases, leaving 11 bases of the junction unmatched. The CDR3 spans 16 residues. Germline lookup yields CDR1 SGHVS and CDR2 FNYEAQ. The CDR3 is CASSSPLREHPDTQYF. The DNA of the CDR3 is TGTGCCAGCAGCTCGCCTCTGCGGGAGCACCCAGATACGCAGTATTTT.

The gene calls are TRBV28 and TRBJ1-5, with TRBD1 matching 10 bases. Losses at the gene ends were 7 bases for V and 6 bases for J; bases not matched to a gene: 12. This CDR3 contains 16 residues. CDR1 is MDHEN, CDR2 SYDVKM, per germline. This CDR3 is CASTGRTGGHGQPQHF. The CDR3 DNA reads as TGTGCCAGCACGGGTCGGACAGGGGGACATGGTCAGCCCCAGCATTTT.

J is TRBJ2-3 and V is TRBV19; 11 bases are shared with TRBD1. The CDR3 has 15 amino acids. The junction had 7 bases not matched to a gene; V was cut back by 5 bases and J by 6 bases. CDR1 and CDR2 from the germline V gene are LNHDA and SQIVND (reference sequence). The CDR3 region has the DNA TGTGCCAGTAGTTCACCCGGGACAGGGGGGGATACGCAGTATTTT. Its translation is CASSSPGTGGDTQYF.

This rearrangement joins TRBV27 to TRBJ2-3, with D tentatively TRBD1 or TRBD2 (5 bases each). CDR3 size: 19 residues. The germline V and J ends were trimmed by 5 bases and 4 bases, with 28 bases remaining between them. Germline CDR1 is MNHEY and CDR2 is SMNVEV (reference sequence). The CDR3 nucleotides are TGTGCCAGCAGTCCCATCCCCTGGGACCCGCTAAGGGGCCCAGATACGCAGTATTTT. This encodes CASSPIPWDPLRGPDTQYF.

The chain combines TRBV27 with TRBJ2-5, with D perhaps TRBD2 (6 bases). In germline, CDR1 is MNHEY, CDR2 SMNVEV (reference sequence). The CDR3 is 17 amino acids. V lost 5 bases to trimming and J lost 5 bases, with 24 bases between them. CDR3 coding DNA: TGTGCCAGCAGTCCCTCGCCAGGAGGGCCTACATGGGAGACCCAGTACTTC. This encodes CASSPSPGGPTWETQYF.

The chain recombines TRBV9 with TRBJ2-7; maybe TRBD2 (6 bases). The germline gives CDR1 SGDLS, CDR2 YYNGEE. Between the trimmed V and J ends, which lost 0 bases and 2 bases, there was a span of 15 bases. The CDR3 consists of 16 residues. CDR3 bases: TGTGCCAGCAGCGTAGCCTCAATAGCGGAACCCTACGAGCAGTACTTC. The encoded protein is CASSVASIAEPYEQYF.

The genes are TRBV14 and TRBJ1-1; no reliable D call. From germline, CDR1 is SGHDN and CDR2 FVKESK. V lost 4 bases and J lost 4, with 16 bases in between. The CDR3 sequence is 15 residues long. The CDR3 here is CASSRERARGTEAFF. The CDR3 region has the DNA TGTGCCAGCAGCCGCGAGAGGGCGCGGGGCACTGAAGCTTTCTTT.

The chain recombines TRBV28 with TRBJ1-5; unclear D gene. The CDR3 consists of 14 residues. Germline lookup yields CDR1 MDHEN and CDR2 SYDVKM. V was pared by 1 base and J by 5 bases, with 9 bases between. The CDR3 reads CASSLYLGDQPQHF. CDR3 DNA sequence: TGTGCCAGCAGTTTATATTTGGGCGATCAGCCCCAGCATTTT.

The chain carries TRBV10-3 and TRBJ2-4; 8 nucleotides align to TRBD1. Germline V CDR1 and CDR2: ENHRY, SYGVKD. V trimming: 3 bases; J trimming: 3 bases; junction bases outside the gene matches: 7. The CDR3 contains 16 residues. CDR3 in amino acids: CAISDPTGGDKNIQYF. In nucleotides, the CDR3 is TGTGCCATCAGTGACCCCACAGGGGGAGACAAAAACATTCAGTACTTC.

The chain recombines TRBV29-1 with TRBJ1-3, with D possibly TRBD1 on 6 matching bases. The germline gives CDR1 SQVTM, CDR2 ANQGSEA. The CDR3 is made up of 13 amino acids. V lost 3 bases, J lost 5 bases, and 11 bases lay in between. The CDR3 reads CSVEGALRNTIYF. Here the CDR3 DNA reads TGCAGCGTTGAGGGGGCGTTAAGAAACACCATATATTTT.

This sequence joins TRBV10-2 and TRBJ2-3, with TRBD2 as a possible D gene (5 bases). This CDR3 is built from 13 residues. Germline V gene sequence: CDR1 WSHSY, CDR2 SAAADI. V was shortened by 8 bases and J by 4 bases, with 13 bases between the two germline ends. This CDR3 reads CASLGWGADTQYF. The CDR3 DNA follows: TGCGCCAGCCTGGGTTGGGGAGCAGATACGCAGTATTTT.

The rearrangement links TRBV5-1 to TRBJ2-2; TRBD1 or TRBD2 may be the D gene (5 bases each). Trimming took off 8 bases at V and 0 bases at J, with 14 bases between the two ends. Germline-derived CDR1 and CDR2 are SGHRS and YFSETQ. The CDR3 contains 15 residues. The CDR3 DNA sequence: TGCGCCAGTTCGGCCGGGGACGCGAACACCGGGGAGCTGTTTTTT. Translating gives CASSAGDANTGELFF.

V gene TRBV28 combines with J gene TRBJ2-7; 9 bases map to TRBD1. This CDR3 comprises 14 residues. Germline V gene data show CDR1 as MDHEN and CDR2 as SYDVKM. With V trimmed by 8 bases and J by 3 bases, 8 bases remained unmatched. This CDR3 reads CASGKTGGFYEQYF. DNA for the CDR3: TGTGCCAGCGGCAAGACAGGGGGTTTCTACGAGCAGTACTTC.

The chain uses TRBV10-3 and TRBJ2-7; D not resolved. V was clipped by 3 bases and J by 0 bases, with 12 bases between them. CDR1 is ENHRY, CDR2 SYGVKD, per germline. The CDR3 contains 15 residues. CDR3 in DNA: TGTGCCATCAGTGATGAACGGTCCCGCTCCTACGAGCAGTACTTC. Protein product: CAISDERSRSYEQYF.